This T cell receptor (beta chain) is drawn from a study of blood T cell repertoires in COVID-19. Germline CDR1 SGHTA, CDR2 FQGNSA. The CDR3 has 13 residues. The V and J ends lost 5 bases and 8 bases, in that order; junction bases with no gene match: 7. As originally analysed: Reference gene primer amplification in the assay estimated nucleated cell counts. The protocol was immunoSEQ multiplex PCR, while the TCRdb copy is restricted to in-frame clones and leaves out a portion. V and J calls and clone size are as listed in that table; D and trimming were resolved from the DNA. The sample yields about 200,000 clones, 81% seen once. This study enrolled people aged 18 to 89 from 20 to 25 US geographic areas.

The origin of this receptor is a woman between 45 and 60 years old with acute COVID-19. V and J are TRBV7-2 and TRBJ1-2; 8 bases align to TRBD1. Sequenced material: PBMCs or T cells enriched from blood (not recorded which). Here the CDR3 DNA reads TGTGCCAGCAGCCAAACAGGGGGGCGCGGCTACACCTTC. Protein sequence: CASSQTGGRGYTF.